These 26 T cell receptor beta chains share one sample of origin, sequenced in a study of control samples from healthy donors and cancer patients. TCRdb keeps only in-frame clones here, not all; method: immunoSEQ multiplex PCR. The sample lists 95,000 to 110,000 clones, approximately 90% occurring once. The sample was PBMCs. The source is a man between 60 and 70 years old with lung cancer.

The CDR3 nucleotides read TGTGCCAGTAGCGTAACCGGACAGGCCCAAATCTATGGCTACACCTTC. This sequence encodes CASSVTGQAQIYGYTF. This rearrangement joins TRBV19 to TRBJ1-2; 7 bases line up with TRBD1. The V gene end was trimmed by 6 bases and the J gene end by 4 bases; junction bases not matched to a gene: 14. This CDR3 is built from 16 residues. CDR1 and CDR2 (germline): LNHDA, SQIVND (reference sequence).

Written as DNA, the CDR3 is TGTGCCAGCAGCCCCAGGGGTACTGCGGGCACTGAAGCTTTCTTT. This encodes CASSPRGTAGTEAFF. The chain combines TRBV7-9 with TRBJ1-1; maybe TRBD1 (6 bases). The CDR3 is made up of 15 amino acids. V lost 5 bases, J lost 4 bases, and 17 bases lay in between. Per the germline V gene, CDR1 is SEHNR and CDR2 is FQNEAQ (reference sequence).

V gene TRBV30 combines with J gene TRBJ1-1, with unresolved D. Trimming stripped 2 bases from V and 5 bases from J, with 12 bases between. The CDR3 runs to 13 residues. Per germline, CDR1 GTSNPN and CDR2 SVGIG (reference sequence). Here the CDR3 DNA reads TGTGCCTGGAGTCCGGATCCCAAGACTGAAGCTTTCTTT. It encodes CAWSPDPKTEAFF.

The rearrangement uses TRBV6-5 and TRBJ1-4, with 8 bases lining up with TRBD1. V lost 4 bases, J lost 12 bases, and 16 bases stayed unmatched. The CDR3 loop spans 16 amino acids. Per the germline V gene, CDR1 is MNHEY and CDR2 is SVGAGI. CDR3 coding DNA: TGTGCCAGCAGTTCCACCGGGACAGGCAAAACGAGGGAACTGTTTTTT. This sequence encodes CASSSTGTGKTRELFF.

The J gene is TRBJ1-2, the V gene TRBV5-1; D gene uncertain. Germline CDR1 and CDR2: SGHRS and YFSETQ. The CDR3 totals 14 residues. The V end was cut by 0 bases, the J end by 3 bases, with 9 bases between. In DNA, the CDR3 is TGCGCCAGCAGCTTGGCCCCAGCTGACTATGGCTACACCTTC. It yields the protein CASSLAPADYGYTF.

This sequence joins TRBV7-2 and TRBJ1-5, with 7 bases fitting TRBD1. The CDR3 has 16 amino acids. Germline V CDR1 and CDR2: SGHTA, FQGNSA. Trimming removed 4 bases from V and 0 bases from J; junction bases left unmatched: 6. The CDR3, as DNA: TGTGCCAGCAGCTCGGGGACAGATTATAGCAATCAGCCCCAGCATTTT. It is translated as CASSSGTDYSNQPQHF.

V gene TRBV19 combines with J gene TRBJ2-5, with TRBD1 identical over 12 bases. The CDR3 totals 15 residues. V dropped 6 bases and J dropped 5; count of bases not matched to a gene: 7. Germline CDR1 and CDR2: LNHDA and SQIVND (reference sequence). CDR3: CASSSPGTGGETQYF. The CDR3 DNA reads as TGTGCCAGTAGCTCCCCCGGGACAGGGGGCGAGACCCAGTACTTC.

The rearrangement uses TRBV12-3 or TRBV12-4 and TRBJ1-2; 10 nucleotides agree with TRBD1. With V trimmed by 6 bases and J by 6 bases, 1 base remained unmatched. This CDR3 contains 12 residues. CDR3 bases: TGTGCCAGCAGGGGGACAGGGGATGGCTACACCTTC. It encodes CASRGTGDGYTF.

CDR3 coding DNA: TGTGCCAGCAGCGGCACAGGTTGGGAGACCCAGTACTTC. Translated, it gives CASSGTGWETQYF. The chain has TRBV7-6 and TRBJ2-5; D perhaps matches TRBD1 (5 bases). CDR3 length: 13 amino acids. The germline V gene has CDR1 SGHVS and CDR2 FNYEAQ. V was pared by 5 bases and J by 5 bases, with 12 bases between.

This clone was seen once. The rearrangement uses TRBV5-6 and TRBJ1-1; D is unresolved. V lost 2 bases to trimming and J lost 3 bases, with 8 bases between them. Germline-derived CDR1 and CDR2 are SGHDT and YYEEEE. The CDR3 spans 13 residues. CDR3 in amino acids: CASSFDRDTEAFF. The CDR3 bases are TGTGCCAGCAGCTTTGACCGAGACACTGAAGCTTTCTTT. The full variable domain, in which reference TRBV5-6 and TRBJ1-1 provide the parts outside the CDR3, is DAGVTQSPTHLIKTRGQQVTLRCSPKSGHDTVSWYQQALGQGPQFIFQYYEEEERQRGNFPDRFSGHQFPNYSSELNVNALLLGDSALYLCASSFDRDTEAFFGQGTRLTVV.

This chain connects TRBV25-1 to TRBJ2-7; TRBD1 agrees at 7 bases. Germline V CDR1 and CDR2: MGHDK, SYGVNS. V shed 4 bases, J shed 4 bases, and the junction held 1 base outside the gene matches. The CDR3 consists of 12 residues. The CDR3 sequence: CASSGDRYEQYF. The DNA of the CDR3 is TGTGCCAGCAGTGGGGACAGATACGAGCAGTACTTC.

This chain links TRBV7-9 with TRBJ1-5, with D maybe TRBD1 (5 bases). Germline V lookup: CDR1 SEHNR, CDR2 FQNEAQ (reference sequence). Trimming left V 1 base short and J 1 base short, with 11 bases between. This CDR3 region has 16 residues. This CDR3 is CASSLGQGASNQPQHF. As DNA, the CDR3 is TGTGCCAGCAGCTTAGGGCAGGGAGCGAGCAATCAGCCCCAGCATTTT.

The chain is built from TRBV5-1 and TRBJ2-3; TRBD2 is a possible D gene (6 bases). Germline CDR1 and CDR2: SGHRS and YFSETQ. Trimming pared 4 bases from V and 2 bases from J, leaving 11 bases between. CDR3 length equals 14 residues. CDR3 in DNA: TGCGCCAGCAGCGGGGGGAGTGCCACAGATACGCAGTATTTT. It is translated as CASSGGSATDTQYF.

This clone has only one observation. This chain uses TRBV7-3 with TRBJ2-3; TRBD2 matches 15 bases. CDR1 and CDR2 from the germline V gene are SGHTA and FQGTGA. This CDR3 contains 20 residues. The trim removed 4 bases at V and 2 bases at J, leaving 13 bases unmatched. CDR3 in DNA: TGTGCCAGCAGCTCTCAACCGGGACTAGCGGGGGGTAGGGACACAGATACGCAGTATTTT. Protein sequence: CASSSQPGLAGGRDTDTQYF.

The chain is built from TRBV27 and TRBJ2-1; 7 positions match TRBD1. The V and J ends lost 7 bases and 10 bases, in that order; junction bases with no gene match: 13. The germline CDR1 and CDR2 sequences are MNHEY and SMNVEV (reference sequence). The CDR3 totals 14 residues. The CDR3 protein is CASNRDSRPGEQFF. The CDR3 coding sequence is TGTGCCAGCAACCGGGACAGCCGGCCTGGGGAGCAGTTCTTC.

This clone has more than one count but fewer than ten. Additional DNA sequences in this sample encode the identical CDR3. The rearrangement links TRBV7-2 to TRBJ1-3; D is unresolved. Germline V gene sequence: CDR1 SGHTA, CDR2 FQGNSA. This CDR3 contains 14 residues. Deletions cut 1 base from V and 0 bases from J, with 4 bases between. The CDR3 loop is CASSLGGSGNTIYF. The CDR3 DNA is TGTGCCAGCAGCTTAGGTGGCTCTGGAAACACCATATATTTT.

The rearrangement joins TRBV5-1 to TRBJ2-1; 7 positions match TRBD2. J was trimmed by 2 bases and V by 0 bases; bases with no gene match: 2. This CDR3 is 15 amino acids long. CDR1 and CDR2 from the germline V gene are SGHRS and YFSETQ. CDR3 in DNA: TGCGCCAGCAGCTTGGCGGGGGGTACCTACAATGAGCAGTTCTTC. It codes for CASSLAGGTYNEQFF.

This rearrangement joins TRBV25-1 to TRBJ2-5; 8 bases line up with TRBD2. The CDR3 length is 15 residues. The germline V gene has CDR1 MGHDK and CDR2 SYGVNS. V dropped 5 bases and J dropped 3; count of bases not matched to a gene: 8. The CDR3, as DNA: TGTGCCAGCAGTCGGGGGGGGCGCGGGAAAGAGACCCAGTACTTC. Its translation: CASSRGGRGKETQYF.

This chain joins TRBV27 and TRBJ1-4, with 7 bases identical to TRBD1. This CDR3 has 15 amino acids. The germline V gene has CDR1 MNHEY and CDR2 SMNVEV (reference sequence). With V trimmed by 5 bases and J by 5 bases, 8 bases remained unmatched. Here the CDR3 reads CASSTRQGLNEKLFF. CDR3 nucleotides: TGTGCCAGCAGTACTCGACAGGGCCTCAATGAAAAACTGTTTTTT.

The chain is built from TRBV6-2 or TRBV6-3 and TRBJ2-6; 7 bases align to TRBD1. There are 18 residues in the CDR3. V lost 6 bases, J lost 4 bases, and 15 bases stayed unmatched. The germline V gene encodes CDR1 MNHEY and CDR2 SVGEGT. The CDR3 sequence: CASSPLRTGGSGANVLTF. The CDR3 region has the DNA TGTGCCAGCAGCCCCCTTCGGACAGGTGGATCCGGGGCCAACGTCCTGACTTTC.

J is TRBJ1-1 and V is TRBV18; D unclear. Germline values: CDR1 KGHSH, CDR2 LQKENI. The V and J ends lost 3 bases and 3 bases respectively, with 11 bases between them. This CDR3 region has 14 residues. For the CDR3, the DNA is TGTGCCAGCTCACCCGTCAGCTTGGACACTGAAGCTTTCTTT. It is translated as CASSPVSLDTEAFF.

This clone was seen once. The chain couples TRBV6-5 to TRBJ1-1; 8 bases are a match to TRBD1. From germline, CDR1 is MNHEY and CDR2 SVGAGI. The CDR3 is 14 residues long. V trimming: 7 bases; J trimming: 4 bases; junction bases outside the gene matches: 8. The CDR3 reads CASKNGQGGTEAFF. CDR3 sequence (DNA): TGTGCCAGCAAGAACGGACAGGGAGGCACTGAAGCTTTCTTT.

The chain couples TRBV30 to TRBJ1-3; D not resolved. Germline CDR1 and CDR2: GTSNPN and SVGIG (reference sequence). CDR3 size: 13 residues. V was clipped by 0 bases and J by 1 base, with 4 bases between them. In DNA form, the CDR3 reads TGTGCCTGGAGTGTAGGGTCTGGAAACACCATATATTTT. It is translated as CAWSVGSGNTIYF.

The rearrangement links TRBV5-6 to TRBJ1-4, with 8 bases lining up with TRBD1. Germline CDR1 reads SGHDT; CDR2 reads YYEEEE. V was clipped by 3 bases and J by 8 bases; unmatched bases: 18. The CDR3 is made up of 18 amino acids. The CDR3 DNA is TGTGCCAGCAGCTCCCGCCGGGACAGGACAACCTTAGGGGAAAAACTGTTTTTT. Translation gives CASSSRRDRTTLGEKLFF.

This clone was seen a handful of times. V usage is TRBV6-5 and J usage is TRBJ2-7, with 8 bases that match TRBD1. This CDR3 is built from 13 residues. Looked up from germline, CDR1 is MNHEY and CDR2 is SVGAGI. Trimming removed 6 bases from V and 4 bases from J; junction bases left unmatched: 5. The DNA for the CDR3 is TGTGCCAGCAGGGACAGGGAATTTTACGAGCAGTACGTC. Translating gives CASRDREFYEQYV.

This clone has only one observation. This chain joins TRBV7-3 and TRBJ2-6, with 8 bases that match TRBD1. V gave up 5 bases and J gave up 0 bases; unmatched junction bases: 6. The length of the CDR3 is 17 residues. Per germline, CDR1 SGHTA and CDR2 FQGTGA. This CDR3 reads CASSAGQGSSGANVLTF. The DNA of the CDR3 is TGTGCCAGCAGCGCCGGACAGGGTTCCTCTGGGGCCAACGTCCTGACTTTC. The full variable domain, rest sourced from reference TRBV7-3 and TRBJ2-6, is GAGVSQTPSNKVTEKGKYVELRCDPISGHTALYWYRQSLGQGPEFLIYFQGTGAADDSGLPNDRFFAVRPEGSVSTLKIQRTERGDSAVYLCASSAGQGSSGANVLTFGAGSRLTVL.